The clone carrying this TCR beta chain was counted a few times. This entry belongs to a study of blood T cells in healthy people across ages. The second PCR ran roughly 7 to 12 cycles with a sample-barcoded 5' primer and J-beta primers. A single record per CDR3 protein comes from TCRdb applying MiXCR to the 5' RACE reads. This table holds 800,000 to 950,000 distinct CDR3 sequences, almost 30% found once. CDR3 size: 17 residues. The V and J ends lost 3 bases and 0 bases respectively, with 21 bases between them. Per the germline V gene, CDR1 is SQVTM and CDR2 is ANQGSEA. The data were also submitted as part of a second study, on T cells of mothers and their children. Per that paper: The people who donated were a few healthy Caucasian mothers and their six children. Reads obtained per mother exceeded 10 million TCR beta CDR3 reads, with several million obtained per child.

The gene calls are TRBV29-1 and TRBJ2-7; perhaps TRBD2 as D (7 bases). This sequence was found in a woman aged 40 to 50 in good health. Sequenced material: blood. The CDR3 nucleotides read TGCAGCGTTGACACTTATCGGGCGGGGGCCCCCTCCTACGAGCAGTACTTC. Protein product: CSVDTYRAGAPSYEQYF.